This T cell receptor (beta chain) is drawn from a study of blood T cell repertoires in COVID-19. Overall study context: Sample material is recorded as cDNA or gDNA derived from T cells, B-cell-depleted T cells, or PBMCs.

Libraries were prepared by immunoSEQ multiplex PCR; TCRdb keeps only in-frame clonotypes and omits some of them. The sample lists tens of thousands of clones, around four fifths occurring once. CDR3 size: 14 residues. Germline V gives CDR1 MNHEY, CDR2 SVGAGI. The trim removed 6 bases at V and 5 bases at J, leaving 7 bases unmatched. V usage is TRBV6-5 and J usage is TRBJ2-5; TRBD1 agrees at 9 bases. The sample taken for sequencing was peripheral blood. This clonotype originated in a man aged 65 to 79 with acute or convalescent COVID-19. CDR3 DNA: TGTGCCAGCAGCAGACAGGGGGATGGGGAGACCCAGTACTTC. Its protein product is CASSRQGDGETQYF.